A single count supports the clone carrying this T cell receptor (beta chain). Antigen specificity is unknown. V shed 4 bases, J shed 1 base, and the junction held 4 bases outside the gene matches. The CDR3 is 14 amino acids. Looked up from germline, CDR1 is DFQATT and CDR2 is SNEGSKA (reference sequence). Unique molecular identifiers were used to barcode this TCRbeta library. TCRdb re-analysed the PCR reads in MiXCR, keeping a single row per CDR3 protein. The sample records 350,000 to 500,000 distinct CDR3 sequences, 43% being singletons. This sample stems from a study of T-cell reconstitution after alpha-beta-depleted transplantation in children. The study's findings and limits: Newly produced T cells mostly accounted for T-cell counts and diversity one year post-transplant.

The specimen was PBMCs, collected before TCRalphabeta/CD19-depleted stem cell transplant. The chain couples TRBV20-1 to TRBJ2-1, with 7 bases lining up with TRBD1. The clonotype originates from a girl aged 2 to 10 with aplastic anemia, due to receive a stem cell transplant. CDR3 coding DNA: TGCAGTGCTAAGGGGGCGGCGTCCTACAATGAGCAGTTCTTC. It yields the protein CSAKGAASYNEQFF.